This T cell receptor (beta chain) stems from a study of blood T cell repertoires in COVID-19. Sequenced by immunoSEQ multiplex PCR; TCRdb stores in-frame clones only, minus some. In the table there are about 160,000 clones, about 83% of which are singletons. The CDR3 sequence is 13 residues long. V was clipped by 3 bases and J by 8 bases; unmatched bases: 7. Looked up from germline, CDR1 is SGHDT and CDR2 is YYEEEE. This receptor was identified in a woman aged 70-85 years with COVID-19, enrolled during active disease. Sequenced input: peripheral blood. The gene calls are TRBV5-6 and TRBJ1-1, with TRBD1 matching 7 bases. DNA for the CDR3: TGTGCCAGCAGCTGGGGGACAGAGAGAGAAGCTTTCTTT. Its translation: CASSWGTEREAFF.